This T cell receptor (beta chain) appears in the sequencing data of a study of T cell repertoires in cytomegalovirus infection. Study-level background: Indicated by public TCR beta signatures were CMV infection and matching HLA type. Study results and limitations: Identification of carriers of CMV plus the relevant HLA was achieved through cumulative public TCR beta family frequency.

TCRdb reanalysed the reads using MiXCR and keeps one entry per CDR3 protein. The data show around 500,000 distinct CDR3 sequences, under 55% seen once. Losses at the gene ends were 3 bases for V and 2 bases for J; bases not matched to a gene: 5. Germline CDR1 and CDR2: MDHEN and SYDVKM. The CDR3 is 16 residues long. Of note for this clonotype: Antigen: not known.

Material: cultured PBMCs, obtained from culture after CMV antigen stimulation. The sequence derives from a human donor in good health (CMV status not recorded). Some clones in this sample may be carry-over from other donors' samples. This chain links TRBV28 with TRBJ1-2; 11 bases align to TRBD1. CDR3 DNA: TGTGCCAGCAGTTTTTTGGACAGGGGGCTCAACTATGGCTACACCTTC. This sequence encodes CASSFLDRGLNYGYTF.